These T cell receptor beta chains were read from a single sample in a study of PD-L1 blockade in urothelial cancer. The repertoire was sequenced with immunoSEQ multiplex PCR; TCRdb's copy has only in-frame clones and lacks some. Of 50,000 to 70,000 clones in the sample, 75% to 85% were seen once. This material consisted of PBMCs, taken around atezolizumab (anti-PD-L1) treatment. These receptors all come from a man between 70 and 80 years old with urothelial cancer. The CDR3 runs from the conserved cysteine through the conserved F or W. The D gene is left open where the match is weak. The size field is filled for only some rows; it gives once, few, many or a size class.

clone_size | j_call | v_call | d_call | cdr3_aa | cdr3_nt
few | TRBJ1-2 | TRBV28 | NA | CASSSTQQEAGYTF | TGTGCCAGCAGTTCTACTCAACAGGAAGCAGGCTACACCTTC
once | TRBJ2-7 | TRBV5-5 | NA | CASSLEVADYYPLEQYF | TGTGCCAGCAGCTTGGAGGTGGCGGACTACTACCCTCTCGAGCAGTACTTC
NA | TRBJ2-1 | TRBV29-1 | TRBD1 | CSVERTGVGYNEQFF | TGCAGCGTTGAGCGGACAGGGGTCGGATACAATGAGCAGTTCTTC
NA | TRBJ2-1 | TRBV6-6 | NA | CASSYRAREMGNEQFF | TGTGCCAGCAGTTACAGGGCCCGGGAAATGGGGAATGAGCAGTTCTTC
once | TRBJ2-7 | TRBV9 | TRBD1 | CASSADRASYEQYF | TGTGCCAGCAGCGCGGACAGGGCGTCCTACGAGCAGTACTTC
once | TRBJ1-1 | TRBV7-2 | NA | CASSSTGQTRAEAFF | TGTGCCAGCAGCAGCACTGGACAGACCCGCGCTGAAGCTTTCTTT
NA | TRBJ1-5 | TRBV27 | NA | CASRRQANQPQHF | TGTGCCAGCCGCCGACAGGCGAATCAGCCCCAGCATTTT
NA | TRBJ1-2 | TRBV10-3 | TRBD1 | CAISAPDRDYGYTF | TGTGCCATCAGTGCTCCCGACAGGGACTATGGCTACACCTTC
NA | TRBJ2-5 | TRBV4-2 | TRBD2 | CASSRTSGRAQETQYF | TGTGCCAGCAGCCGGACTAGCGGGAGGGCCCAAGAGACCCAGTACTTC
NA | TRBJ2-7 | TRBV7-2 | NA | CASSSAYEQYF | TGTGCCAGCAGCTCCGCCTACGAGCAGTACTTC
NA | TRBJ1-1 | TRBV5-6 | NA | CASYRGPEAFF | TGTGCCAGCTATAGGGGCCCTGAAGCTTTCTTT
NA | TRBJ1-5 | TRBV29-1 | TRBD1 | CSVEFGQGLGQPQHF | TGCAGCGTTGAATTCGGACAGGGGCTGGGGCAGCCCCAGCATTTT
NA | TRBJ2-7 | TRBV4-3 | NA | CASSQPTENHEQYF | TGCGCCAGCAGCCAACCGACAGAAAACCACGAGCAGTACTTC
NA | TRBJ2-1 | TRBV15 | TRBD2 | CATSRDGTSLYNEQFF | TGTGCCACCAGCAGAGATGGGACTAGCCTCTACAATGAGCAGTTCTTC
NA | TRBJ1-1 | TRBV28 | NA | CASSPIGGTEAFF | TGTGCCAGCAGTCCTATAGGAGGCACTGAAGCTTTCTTT
once | TRBJ2-3 | TRBV18 | NA | CASSLLGGATDTQYF | TGTGCCAGCTCCCTCTTGGGGGGGGCCACAGATACGCAGTATTTT
NA | TRBJ2-7 | TRBV7-9 | TRBD2 | CASSLGSVAGGYEQYF | TGTGCCAGCAGCTTAGGGTCCGTAGCGGGAGGTTACGAGCAGTACTTC
NA | TRBJ2-5 | TRBV11-3 | TRBD2 | CASSQREGETQYF | TGTGCCAGCAGCCAGCGGGAGGGGGAGACCCAGTACTTC
few | TRBJ1-1 | TRBV7-8 | TRBD1 | CASSPDRASDRAFF | TGTGCCAGCAGCCCGGACAGGGCGAGTGATCGAGCTTTCTTT
NA | TRBJ1-1 | TRBV4-3 | TRBD1 | CASSQYPDRDEAFF | TGCGCCAGCAGCCAATATCCCGACAGGGATGAAGCTTTCTTT
NA | TRBJ2-1 | TRBV9 | TRBD2 | CASSWRGDMDNEQFF | TGCGCCAGCAGCTGGCGGGGGGATATGGACAATGAGCAGTTCTTC
NA | TRBJ1-2 | TRBV6-1 | NA | CASRGGVGYTF | TGTGCCAGCAGGGGTGGAGTTGGCTACACCTTC
NA | TRBJ1-1 | TRBV28 | NA | CASSHDREWNTEAFF | TGTGCCAGCAGTCATGACAGAGAGTGGAACACTGAAGCTTTCTTT
NA | TRBJ2-5 | TRBV2 | NA | CASSVEREETQYF | TGTGCCAGCAGTGTAGAGCGGGAAGAGACCCAGTACTTC
NA | TRBJ1-2 | TRBV18 | NA | CASSGAREGGYTF | TGTGCCAGCTCTGGGGCGCGAGAAGGTGGCTACACCTTC
NA | TRBJ2-7 | TRBV7-9 | NA | CASSFGPGWDEQYF | TGTGCCAGCAGCTTTGGACCGGGATGGGACGAGCAGTACTTC
NA | TRBJ2-1 | TRBV29-1 | TRBD2 | CSVVGLAEVGYYNEQFF | TGCAGCGTTGTTGGTCTAGCGGAGGTGGGATACTACAATGAGCAGTTCTTC
NA | TRBJ2-7 | TRBV13 | NA | CASSLGQGYEQYF | TGTGCCAGCAGCTTAGGACAGGGCTACGAGCAGTACTTC
NA | TRBJ2-3 | TRBV19 | TRBD1 | CATWDRGGTQYF | TGTGCCACCTGGGACAGGGGTGGTACGCAGTATTTT
NA | TRBJ1-4 | TRBV11-3 | NA | CASSLVYRPSEKLFF | TGTGCCAGCAGCTTAGTATACAGGCCATCCGAAAAACTGTTTTTT
once | TRBJ1-4 | TRBV18 | NA | CASSRSGATNEKLFF | TGTGCCAGCTCACGTTCCGGTGCAACTAATGAAAAACTGTTTTTT
NA | TRBJ1-5 | TRBV19 | NA | CASSVGTPRNQPQHF | TGTGCCAGTAGCGTGGGGACACCACGCAATCAGCCCCAGCATTTT
NA | TRBJ2-1 | TRBV5-1 | NA | CASSLAAASDEQFF | TGCGCCAGCAGCTTGGCCGCGGCTAGCGATGAGCAGTTCTTC
NA | TRBJ2-6 | TRBV7-2 | TRBD2 | CASSLEAGGANGANVLTF | TGTGCCAGCAGCTTAGAGGCGGGGGGCGCAAATGGGGCCAACGTCCTGACTTTC
NA | TRBJ2-5 | TRBV18 | NA | CASSPPGSQETQYF | TGTGCCAGCTCACCACCGGGGAGCCAAGAGACCCAGTACTTC
NA | TRBJ2-1 | TRBV7-2 | NA | CASSGISAVYNEQFF | TGTGCCAGCAGCGGTATAAGCGCTGTTTACAATGAGCAGTTCTTC
NA | TRBJ2-1 | TRBV5-1 | TRBD1 | CASSSTGTGKFF | TGCGCCAGCAGCTCCACCGGGACAGGAAAGTTCTTC
NA | TRBJ1-2 | TRBV7-9 | NA | CASSLGQSYGYTF | TGTGCCAGCAGCTTAGGACAAAGCTATGGCTACACCTTC
NA | TRBJ2-3 | TRBV27 | TRBD2 | CASSSLFGLADSTDTQYF | TGTGCCAGCAGTTCACTATTTGGACTAGCGGACAGCACAGATACGCAGTATTTT
NA | TRBJ2-2 | TRBV5-5 | NA | CASSSSPGSSGELFF | TGTGCCAGCAGCAGCTCACCGGGAAGTTCCGGGGAGCTGTTTTTT
NA | TRBJ2-2 | TRBV27 | TRBD1 | CASSFLQGNGELFF | TGTGCCAGCAGTTTTTTACAGGGGAACGGGGAGCTGTTTTTT
NA | TRBJ1-5 | TRBV10-3 | NA | CAISGQVNQPQHF | TGTGCCATCAGTGGACAGGTCAATCAGCCCCAGCATTTT
NA | TRBJ1-1 | TRBV14 | NA | CASSLDRLNTEAFF | TGTGCCAGCAGCCTCGACAGGTTGAACACTGAAGCTTTCTTT
NA | TRBJ2-5 | TRBV18 | TRBD1 | CASSPTGGTETQYF | TGTGCCAGCTCACCTACAGGGGGCACAGAGACCCAGTACTTC
NA | TRBJ1-5 | TRBV6-1 | NA | CASSWGPNQPQHF | TGTGCCAGTAGCTGGGGCCCGAATCAGCCCCAGCATTTT
NA | TRBJ2-5 | TRBV15 | NA | CATGRGQETQYF | TGTGCCACCGGCCGGGGGCAAGAGACCCAGTACTTC
NA | TRBJ2-2 | TRBV5-6 | TRBD2 | CASSSLGTSGRTGELFF | TGTGCCAGCAGCTCACTGGGGACTAGCGGGAGGACCGGGGAGCTGTTTTTT
NA | TRBJ2-3 | TRBV18 | TRBD2 | CASSPLGLAGGYSTDTQYF | TGTGCCAGCTCACCCCTGGGACTAGCGGGAGGATACAGCACAGATACGCAGTATTTT
NA | TRBJ1-3 | TRBV5-1 | NA | CASSLGVDSSGNTIYF | TGCGCCAGCAGCTTGGGCGTCGACAGCTCTGGAAACACCATATATTTT
NA | TRBJ1-1 | TRBV11-3 | TRBD1 | CASSYPTGGDTEAFF | TGTGCCAGCAGCTATCCCACAGGGGGTGACACTGAAGCTTTCTTT
NA | TRBJ2-1 | TRBV6-1 | TRBD1 | CASSRDRGYNEQFF | TGTGCCAGCAGTCGAGACAGGGGCTACAATGAGCAGTTCTTC
NA | TRBJ2-1 | TRBV7-8 | NA | CASSFSGVVNEQFF | TGTGCCAGCAGCTTTTCCGGGGTGGTCAATGAGCAGTTCTTC
NA | TRBJ2-7 | TRBV4-1 | NA | CASSKDGLFGEQYF | TGCGCCAGCAGCAAAGATGGGCTCTTTGGCGAGCAGTACTTC
NA | TRBJ2-7 | TRBV2 | NA | CASSDRGYEQYF | TGTGCCAGCAGTGACAGGGGATACGAGCAGTACTTC
NA | TRBJ2-7 | TRBV29-1 | NA | CSVRQSSYEQYF | TGCAGCGTTCGACAGAGCTCCTACGAGCAGTACTTC